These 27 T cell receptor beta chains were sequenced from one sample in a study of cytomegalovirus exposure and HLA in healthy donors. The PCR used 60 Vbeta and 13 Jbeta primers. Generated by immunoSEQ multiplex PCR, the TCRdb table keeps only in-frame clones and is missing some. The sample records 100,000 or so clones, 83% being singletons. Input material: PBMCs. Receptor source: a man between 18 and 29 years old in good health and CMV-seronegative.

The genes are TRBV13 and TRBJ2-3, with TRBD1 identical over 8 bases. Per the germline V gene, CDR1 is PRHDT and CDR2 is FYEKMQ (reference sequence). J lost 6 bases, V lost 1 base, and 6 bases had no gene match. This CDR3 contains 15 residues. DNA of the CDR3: TGTGCCAGCAGCTTAGCTACGACAGGGGAGGATACGCAGTATTTT. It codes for CASSLATTGEDTQYF.

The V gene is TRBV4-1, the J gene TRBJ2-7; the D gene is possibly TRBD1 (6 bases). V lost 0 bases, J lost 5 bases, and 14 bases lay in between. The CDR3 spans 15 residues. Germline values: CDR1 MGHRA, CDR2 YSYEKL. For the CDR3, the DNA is TGCGCCAGCAGCCAAGATGGAACAGGGTCAGACGAGCAGTACTTC. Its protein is CASSQDGTGSDEQYF.

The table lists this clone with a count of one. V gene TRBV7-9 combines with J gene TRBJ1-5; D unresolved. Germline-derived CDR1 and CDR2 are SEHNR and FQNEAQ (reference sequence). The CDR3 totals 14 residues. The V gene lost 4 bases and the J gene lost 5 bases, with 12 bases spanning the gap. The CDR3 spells CASSSGEVDQPQHF. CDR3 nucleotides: TGTGCCAGCAGCTCGGGAGAAGTCGATCAGCCCCAGCATTTT.

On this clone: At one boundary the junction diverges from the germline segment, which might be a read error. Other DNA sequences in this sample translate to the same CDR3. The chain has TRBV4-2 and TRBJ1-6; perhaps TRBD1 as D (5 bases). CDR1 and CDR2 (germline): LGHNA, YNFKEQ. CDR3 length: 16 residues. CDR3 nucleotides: TGTGCCAGCAGCCACGGTGGGACTTTGGGGAATTCGCCCCTCCACTTT. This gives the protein CASSHGGTLGNSPLHF.

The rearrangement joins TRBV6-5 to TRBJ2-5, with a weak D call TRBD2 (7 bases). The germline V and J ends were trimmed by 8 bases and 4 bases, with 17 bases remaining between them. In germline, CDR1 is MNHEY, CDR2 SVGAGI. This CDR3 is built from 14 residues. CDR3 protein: CASGGGQGLETQYF. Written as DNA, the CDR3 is TGTGCCAGCGGGGGGGGGCAGGGGCTAGAGACCCAGTACTTC.

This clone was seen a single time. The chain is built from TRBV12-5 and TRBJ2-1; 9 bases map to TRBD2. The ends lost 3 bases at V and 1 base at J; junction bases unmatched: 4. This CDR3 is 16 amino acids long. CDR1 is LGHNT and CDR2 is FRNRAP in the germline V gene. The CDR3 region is CASGFYSGRSYNEQFF. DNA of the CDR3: TGTGCTAGTGGTTTTTACAGCGGGAGGTCCTACAATGAGCAGTTCTTC. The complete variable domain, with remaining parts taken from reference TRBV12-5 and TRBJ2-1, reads DARVTQTPRHKVTEMGQEVTMRCQPILGHNTVFWYRQTMMQGLELLAYFRNRAPLDDSGMPKDRFSAEMPDATLATLKIQPSEPRDSAVYFCASGFYSGRSYNEQFFGPGTRLTVL.

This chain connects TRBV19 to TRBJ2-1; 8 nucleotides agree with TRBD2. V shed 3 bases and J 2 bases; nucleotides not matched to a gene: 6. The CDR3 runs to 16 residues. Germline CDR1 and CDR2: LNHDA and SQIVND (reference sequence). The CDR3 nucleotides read TGTGCCAGTAGTATGCCCGAGCGGGAGCCCTACAATGAGCAGTTCTTC. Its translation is CASSMPEREPYNEQFF.

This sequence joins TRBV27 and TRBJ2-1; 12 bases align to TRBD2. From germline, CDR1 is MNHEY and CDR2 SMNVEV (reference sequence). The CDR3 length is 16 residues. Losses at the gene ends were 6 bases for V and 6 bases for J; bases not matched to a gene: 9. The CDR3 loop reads CASSSTRLAGVNEQFF. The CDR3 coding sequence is TGTGCCAGCAGCTCCACACGACTAGCGGGAGTCAATGAGCAGTTCTTC.

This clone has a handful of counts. The CDR3 sequence is CASSSGHLNTEAFF. CDR3 nucleotide sequence: TGTGCCAGCAGTTCGGGACACTTGAACACTGAAGCTTTCTTT. The chain carries TRBV6-5 and TRBJ1-1; possibly TRBD1 for D (6 bases). The CDR3 runs 14 residues. V was shortened by 4 bases and J by 0 bases, with 9 bases between the two germline ends. CDR1 is MNHEY, CDR2 SVGAGI, per germline.

The CDR3, as DNA: TGTGCCAGCAGCTTGTTCGGGGGGCTAGAAGTTGGCTACACCTTC. It translates to CASSLFGGLEVGYTF. The chain combines TRBV11-3 with TRBJ1-2, with D possibly being TRBD1 (6 bases). The CDR3 covers 15 residues. Germline assignment: CDR1 SGHNT and CDR2 YENEEA. V was shortened by 3 bases and J by 7 bases, with 18 bases between the two germline ends. The full variable domain, completed using reference TRBV11-3 and TRBJ1-2, is EAGVVQSPRYKIIEKKQPVAFWCNPISGHNTLYWYLQNLGQGPELLIRYENEEAVDDSQLPKDRFSAERLKGVDSTLKIQPAELGDSAVYLCASSLFGGLEVGYTFGSGTRLTVV.

CDR3 sequence reads: CASSLGGNTGNTIYF. Written as DNA, the CDR3 is TGTGCCAGCAGCTTAGGAGGGAATACTGGAAACACCATATATTTT. The chain recombines TRBV7-9 with TRBJ1-3; D remains ambiguous. V was shortened by 1 base and J by 2 bases, with 9 bases between the two germline ends. The CDR3 covers 15 residues. The germline gives CDR1 SEHNR, CDR2 FQNEAQ (reference sequence).

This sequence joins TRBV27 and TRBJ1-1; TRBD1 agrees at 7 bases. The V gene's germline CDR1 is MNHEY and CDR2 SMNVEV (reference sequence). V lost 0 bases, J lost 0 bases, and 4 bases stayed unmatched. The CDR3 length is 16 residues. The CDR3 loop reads CASSLSWTGLNTEAFF. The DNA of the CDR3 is TGTGCCAGCAGTTTATCCTGGACAGGACTGAACACTGAAGCTTTCTTT.

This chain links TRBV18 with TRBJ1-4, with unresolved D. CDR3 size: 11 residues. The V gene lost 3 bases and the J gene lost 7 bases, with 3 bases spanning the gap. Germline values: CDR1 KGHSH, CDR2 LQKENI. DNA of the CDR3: TGTGCCAGCTCACCCGGTGAAAAACTGTTTTTT. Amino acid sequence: CASSPGEKLFF.

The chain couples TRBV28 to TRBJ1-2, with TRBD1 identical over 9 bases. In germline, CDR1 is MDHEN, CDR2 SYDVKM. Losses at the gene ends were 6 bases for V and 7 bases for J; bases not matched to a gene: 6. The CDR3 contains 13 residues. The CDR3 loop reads CASRPTGGGGYTF. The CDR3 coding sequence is TGTGCCAGCAGACCTACAGGGGGCGGTGGCTACACCTTC.

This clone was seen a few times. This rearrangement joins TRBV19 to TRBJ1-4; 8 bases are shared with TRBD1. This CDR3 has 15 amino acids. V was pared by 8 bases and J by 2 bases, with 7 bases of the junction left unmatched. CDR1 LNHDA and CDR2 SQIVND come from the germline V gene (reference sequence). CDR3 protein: CASAGQGSTNEKLFF. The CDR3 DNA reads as TGTGCCAGTGCAGGACAGGGTTCCACTAATGAAAAACTGTTTTTT.

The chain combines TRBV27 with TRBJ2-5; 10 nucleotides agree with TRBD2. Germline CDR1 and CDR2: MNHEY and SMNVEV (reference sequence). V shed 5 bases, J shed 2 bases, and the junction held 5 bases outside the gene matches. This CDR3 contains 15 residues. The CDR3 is CASSPLAGRQETQYF. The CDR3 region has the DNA TGTGCCAGCAGTCCACTAGCGGGACGGCAAGAGACCCAGTACTTC.

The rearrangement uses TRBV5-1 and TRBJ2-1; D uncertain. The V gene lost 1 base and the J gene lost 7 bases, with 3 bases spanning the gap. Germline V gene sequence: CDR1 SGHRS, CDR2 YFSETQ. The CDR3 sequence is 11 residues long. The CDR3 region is CASSLRNEQFF. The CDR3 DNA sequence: TGCGCCAGCAGCTTGCGTAATGAGCAGTTCTTC. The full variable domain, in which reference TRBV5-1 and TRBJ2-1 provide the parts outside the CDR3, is KAGVTQTPRYLIKTRGQQVTLSCSPISGHRSVSWYQQTPGQGLQFLFEYFSETQRNKGNFPGRFSGRQFSNSRSEMNVSTLELGDSALYLCASSLRNEQFFGPGTRLTVL.

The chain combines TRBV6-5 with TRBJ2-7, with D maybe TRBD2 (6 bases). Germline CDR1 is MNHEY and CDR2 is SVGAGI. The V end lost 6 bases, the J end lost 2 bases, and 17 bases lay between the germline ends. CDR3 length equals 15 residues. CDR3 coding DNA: TGTGCCAGCAGGATGCGGAGGGCCCCAGCCTACGAGCAGTACTTC. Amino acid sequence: CASRMRRAPAYEQYF.

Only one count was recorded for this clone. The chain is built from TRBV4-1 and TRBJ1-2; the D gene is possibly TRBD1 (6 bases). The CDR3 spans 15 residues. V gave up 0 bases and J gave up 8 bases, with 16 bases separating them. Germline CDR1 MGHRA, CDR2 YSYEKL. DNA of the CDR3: TGCGCCAGCAGCCAAGATTTCGGGGGGGCCGAAGGCTACACCTTC. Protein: CASSQDFGGAEGYTF.

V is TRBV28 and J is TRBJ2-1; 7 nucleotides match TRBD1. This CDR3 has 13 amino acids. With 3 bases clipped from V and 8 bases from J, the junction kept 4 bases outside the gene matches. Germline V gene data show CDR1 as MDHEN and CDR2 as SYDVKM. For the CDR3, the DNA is TGTGCCAGCAGTTTGGGTGACAGGGATGAGCAGTTCTTC. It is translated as CASSLGDRDEQFF.

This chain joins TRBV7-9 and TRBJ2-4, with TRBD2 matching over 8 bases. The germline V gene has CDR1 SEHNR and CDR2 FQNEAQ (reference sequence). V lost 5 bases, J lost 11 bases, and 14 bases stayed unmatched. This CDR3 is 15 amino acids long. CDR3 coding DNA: TGTGCCAGCAGCCAAGAAACGACTAGCGCTCTTCTTCAGTACTTC. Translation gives CASSQETTSALLQYF.

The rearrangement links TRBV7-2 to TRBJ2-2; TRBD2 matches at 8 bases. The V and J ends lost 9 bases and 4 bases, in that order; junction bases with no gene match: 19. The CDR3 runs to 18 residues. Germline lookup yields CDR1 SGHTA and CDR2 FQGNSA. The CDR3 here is CASSLRGPGGPGTGELFF. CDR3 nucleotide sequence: TGTGCCAGTTCTCTTAGAGGTCCGGGAGGGCCGGGCACCGGGGAGCTGTTTTTT.

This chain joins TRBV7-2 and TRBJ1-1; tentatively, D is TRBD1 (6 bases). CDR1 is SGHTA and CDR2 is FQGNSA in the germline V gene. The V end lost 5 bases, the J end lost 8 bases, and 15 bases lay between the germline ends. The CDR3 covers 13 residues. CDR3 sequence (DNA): TGTGCCAGCAGCCAACGACAGGTGGGAGAAGCTTTCTTT. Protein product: CASSQRQVGEAFF.

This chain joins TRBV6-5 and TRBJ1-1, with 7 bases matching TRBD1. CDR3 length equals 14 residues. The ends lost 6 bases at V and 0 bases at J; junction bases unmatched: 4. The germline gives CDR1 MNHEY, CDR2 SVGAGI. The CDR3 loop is CASRKQGMNTEAFF. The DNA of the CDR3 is TGTGCCAGCAGAAAACAGGGGATGAACACTGAAGCTTTCTTT.

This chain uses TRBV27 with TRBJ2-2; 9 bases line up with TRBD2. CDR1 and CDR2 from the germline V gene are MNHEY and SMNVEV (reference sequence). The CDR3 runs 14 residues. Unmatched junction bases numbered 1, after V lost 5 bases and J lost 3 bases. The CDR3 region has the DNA TGTGCCAGCAGTGTAGCGGGAGACACCGGGGAGCTGTTTTTT. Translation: CASSVAGDTGELFF.

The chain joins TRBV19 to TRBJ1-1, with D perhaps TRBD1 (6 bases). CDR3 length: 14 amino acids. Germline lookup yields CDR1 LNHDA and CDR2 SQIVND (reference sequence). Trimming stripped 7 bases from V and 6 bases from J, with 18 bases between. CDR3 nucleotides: TGTGCCAGTACCCTTTTGGGGGCGGCACCTGAAGCTTTCTTT. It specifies CASTLLGAAPEAFF.

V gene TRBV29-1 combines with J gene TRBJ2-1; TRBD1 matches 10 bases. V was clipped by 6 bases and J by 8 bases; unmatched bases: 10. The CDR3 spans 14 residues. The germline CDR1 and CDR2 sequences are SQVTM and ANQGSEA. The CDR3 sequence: CSVYRDRGGDEQFF. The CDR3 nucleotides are TGCAGCGTGTACCGGGACAGGGGCGGGGATGAGCAGTTCTTC.